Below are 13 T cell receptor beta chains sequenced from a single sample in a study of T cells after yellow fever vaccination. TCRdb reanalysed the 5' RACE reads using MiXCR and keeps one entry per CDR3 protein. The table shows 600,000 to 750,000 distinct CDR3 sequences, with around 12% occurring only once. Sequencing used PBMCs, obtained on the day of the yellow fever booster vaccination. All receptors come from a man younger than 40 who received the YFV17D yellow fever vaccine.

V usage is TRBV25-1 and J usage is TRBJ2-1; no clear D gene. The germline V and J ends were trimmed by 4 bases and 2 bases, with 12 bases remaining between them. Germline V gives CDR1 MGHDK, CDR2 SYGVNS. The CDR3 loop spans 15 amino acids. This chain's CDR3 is CASSVASPPYNEQFF. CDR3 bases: TGTGCCAGCAGTGTTGCCTCCCCGCCCTACAATGAGCAGTTCTTC.

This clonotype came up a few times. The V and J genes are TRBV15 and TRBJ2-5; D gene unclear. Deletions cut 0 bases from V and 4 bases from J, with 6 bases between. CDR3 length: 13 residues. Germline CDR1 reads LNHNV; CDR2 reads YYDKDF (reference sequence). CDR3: CATSRDHRETQYF. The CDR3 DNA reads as TGTGCCACCAGCAGAGATCATCGAGAGACCCAGTACTTC.

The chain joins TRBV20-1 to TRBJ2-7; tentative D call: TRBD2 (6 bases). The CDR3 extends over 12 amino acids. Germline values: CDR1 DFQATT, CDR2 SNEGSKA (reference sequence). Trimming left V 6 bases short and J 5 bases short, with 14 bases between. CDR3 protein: CSARDAGHEQYF. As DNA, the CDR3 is TGCAGTGCACGGGATGCGGGACACGAGCAGTACTTC.

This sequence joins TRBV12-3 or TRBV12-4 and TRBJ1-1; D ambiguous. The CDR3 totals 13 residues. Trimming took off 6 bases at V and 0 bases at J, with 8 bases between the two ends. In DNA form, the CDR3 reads TGTGCCAGCAGGTCGAGACTGAACACTGAAGCTTTCTTT. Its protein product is CASRSRLNTEAFF.

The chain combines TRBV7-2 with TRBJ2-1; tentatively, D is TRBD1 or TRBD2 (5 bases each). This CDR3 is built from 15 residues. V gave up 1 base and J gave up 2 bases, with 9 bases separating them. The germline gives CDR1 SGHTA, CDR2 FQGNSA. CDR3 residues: CASSLVWDPYNEQFF. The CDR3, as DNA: TGTGCCAGCAGCTTAGTATGGGACCCCTACAATGAGCAGTTCTTC.

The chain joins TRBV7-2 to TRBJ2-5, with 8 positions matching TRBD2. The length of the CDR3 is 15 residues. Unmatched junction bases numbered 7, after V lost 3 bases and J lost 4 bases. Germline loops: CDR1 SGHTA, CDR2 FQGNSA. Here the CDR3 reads CASSFTGGPGETQYF. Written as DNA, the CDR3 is TGTGCCAGCAGCTTTACGGGAGGGCCGGGAGAGACCCAGTACTTC. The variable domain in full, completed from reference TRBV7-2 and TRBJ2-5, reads GAGVSQSPSNKVTEKGKDVELRCDPISGHTALYWYRQSLGQGLEFLIYFQGNSAPDKSGLPSDRFSAERTGGSVSTLTIQRTQQEDSAVYLCASSFTGGPGETQYFGPGTRLLVL.

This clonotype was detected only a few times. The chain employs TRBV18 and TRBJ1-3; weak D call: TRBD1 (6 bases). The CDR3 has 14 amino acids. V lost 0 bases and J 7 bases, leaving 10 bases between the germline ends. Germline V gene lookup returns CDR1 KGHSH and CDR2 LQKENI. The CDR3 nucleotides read TGTGCCAGCTCACCACCCTCAGGGGTGAACACCATATATTTT. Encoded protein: CASSPPSGVNTIYF.

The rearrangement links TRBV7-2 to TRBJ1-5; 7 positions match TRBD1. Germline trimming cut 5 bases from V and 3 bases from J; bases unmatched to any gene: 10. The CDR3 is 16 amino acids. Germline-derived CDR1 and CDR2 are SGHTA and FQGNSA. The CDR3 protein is CASSAHGQAVNQPQHF. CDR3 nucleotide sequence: TGTGCCAGCAGCGCCCACGGACAGGCCGTCAATCAGCCCCAGCATTTT.

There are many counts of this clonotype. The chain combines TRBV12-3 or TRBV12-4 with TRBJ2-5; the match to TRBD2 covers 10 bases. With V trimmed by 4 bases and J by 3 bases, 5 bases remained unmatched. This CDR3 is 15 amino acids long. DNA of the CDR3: TGTGCCAGCAGTTCCGGACTAGCGGTCAAAGAGACCCAGTACTTC. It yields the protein CASSSGLAVKETQYF.

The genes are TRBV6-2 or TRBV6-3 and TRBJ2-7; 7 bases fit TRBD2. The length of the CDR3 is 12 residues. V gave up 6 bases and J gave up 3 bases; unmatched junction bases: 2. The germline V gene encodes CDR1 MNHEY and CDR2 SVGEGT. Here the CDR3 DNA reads TGTGCCAGCAGACCTAGCGGCTACGAGCAGTACTTC. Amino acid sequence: CASRPSGYEQYF.

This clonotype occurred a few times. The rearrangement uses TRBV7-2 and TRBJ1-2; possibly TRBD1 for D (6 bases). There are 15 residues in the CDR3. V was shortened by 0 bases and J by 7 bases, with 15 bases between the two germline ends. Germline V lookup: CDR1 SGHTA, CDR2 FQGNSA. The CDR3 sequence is CASSLAVAGGGGYTF. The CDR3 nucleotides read TGTGCCAGCAGCTTAGCTGTGGCGGGGGGCGGTGGCTACACCTTC. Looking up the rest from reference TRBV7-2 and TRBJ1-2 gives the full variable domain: GAGVSQSPSNKVTEKGKDVELRCDPISGHTALYWYRQSLGQGLEFLIYFQGNSAPDKSGLPSDRFSAERTGGSVSTLTIQRTQQEDSAVYLCASSLAVAGGGGYTFGSGTRLTVV.

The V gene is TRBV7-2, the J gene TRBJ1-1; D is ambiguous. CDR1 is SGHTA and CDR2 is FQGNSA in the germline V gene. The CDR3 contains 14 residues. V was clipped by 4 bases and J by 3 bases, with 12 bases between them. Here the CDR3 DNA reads TGTGCCAGCAGCTCAGTCGGGTCCGACACTGAAGCTTTCTTT. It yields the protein CASSSVGSDTEAFF.

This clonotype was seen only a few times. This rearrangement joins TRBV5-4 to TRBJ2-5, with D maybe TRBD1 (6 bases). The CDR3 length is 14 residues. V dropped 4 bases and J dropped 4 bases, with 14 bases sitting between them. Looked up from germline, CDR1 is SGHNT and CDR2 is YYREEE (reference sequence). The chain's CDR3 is CASSTNRARETQYF. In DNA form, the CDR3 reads TGTGCCAGCAGCACGAACAGGGCGAGAGAGACCCAGTACTTC.